This T cell receptor (beta chain) is from a study of blood T cell repertoires in COVID-19. Background on the study: Samples came from the United States, Italy and Spain, spanning acute and convalescent COVID-19.

Researchers sorted participants into cohorts using their self-reported clinical history. Repertoires were generated with immunoSEQ multiplex PCR, while TCRdb's copy carries only in-frame clones and drops some. The table lists a few hundred thousand clones, nearly 90% of them singletons, with 2.5% to 3.5% in the top ten. This CDR3 is built from 17 residues. With V trimmed by 6 bases and J by 4 bases, 14 bases remained unmatched. Germline CDR1 reads SNHLY; CDR2 reads FYNNEI. V is TRBV2 and J is TRBJ1-1, with 10 bases matching TRBD1. This sequence was found in a woman aged 45 to 65 who had been exposed to COVID-19. The sample taken for sequencing was PBMCs or T cells enriched from blood (not recorded which). The DNA of the CDR3 is TGTGCCAGCAGAGGCTTGGGACAGGGGATTTTGGGCACTGAAGCTTTCTTT. Translated, it gives CASRGLGQGILGTEAFF. The full variable domain, its missing parts supplied by reference TRBV2 and TRBJ1-1, is EPEVTQTPSHQVTQMGQEVILRCVPISNHLYFYWYRQILGQKVEFLVSFYNNEISEKSEIFDDQFSVERPDGSNFTLKIRSTKLEDSAMYFCASRGLGQGILGTEAFFGQGTRLTVV.